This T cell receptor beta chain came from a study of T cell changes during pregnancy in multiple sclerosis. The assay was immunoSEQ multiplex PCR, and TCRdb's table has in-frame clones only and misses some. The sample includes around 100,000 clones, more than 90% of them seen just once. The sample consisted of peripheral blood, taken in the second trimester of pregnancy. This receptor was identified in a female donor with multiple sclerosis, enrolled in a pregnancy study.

CDR3 nucleotides: TGTGCCAGCAGCTTATCGACTAGCGTTAGCCACGAGCAGTACTTC. This sequence encodes CASSLSTSVSHEQYF. The chain combines TRBV7-2 with TRBJ2-7; 8 bases are shared with TRBD2. Germline V gives CDR1 SGHTA, CDR2 FQGNSA. The CDR3 extends over 15 amino acids. V trimming: 2 bases; J trimming: 5 bases; junction bases outside the gene matches: 8.